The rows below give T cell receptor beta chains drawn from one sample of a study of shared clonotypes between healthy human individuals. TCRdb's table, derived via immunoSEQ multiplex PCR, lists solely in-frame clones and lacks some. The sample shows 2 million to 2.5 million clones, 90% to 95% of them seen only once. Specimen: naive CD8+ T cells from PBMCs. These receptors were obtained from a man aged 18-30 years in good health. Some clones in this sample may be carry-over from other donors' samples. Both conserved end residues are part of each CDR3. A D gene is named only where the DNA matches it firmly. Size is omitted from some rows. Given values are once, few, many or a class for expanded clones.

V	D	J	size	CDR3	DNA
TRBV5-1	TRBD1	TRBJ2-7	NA	CASSHPGQGTYEQYF	TGCGCCAGCAGCCATCCGGGACAGGGGACCTACGAGCAGTACTTC
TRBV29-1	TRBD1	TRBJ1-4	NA	CSAQGGEKLFF	TGCAGCGCACAGGGGGGAGAAAAACTGTTTTTT
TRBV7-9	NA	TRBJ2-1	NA	CASSLETETNAGYNEQFF	TGTGCCAGCAGCTTAGAGACAGAAACAAATGCGGGATACAATGAGCAGTTCTTC
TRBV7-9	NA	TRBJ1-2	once	CASSTRGAGYTF	TGTGCCAGCAGCACGAGGGGGGCCGGCTACACCTTC
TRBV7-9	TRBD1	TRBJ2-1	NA	CASSLVTGGFYNEQFF	TGTGCCAGCAGCTTAGTCACAGGGGGCTTCTACAATGAGCAGTTCTTC
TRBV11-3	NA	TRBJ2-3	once	CASSLRGPYDTQYF	TGTGCCAGCAGCTTACGGGGGCCTTACGATACGCAGTATTTT
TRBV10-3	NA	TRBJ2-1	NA	CAISASSYNEQFF	TGTGCCATCAGTGCCAGTTCCTACAATGAGCAGTTCTTC
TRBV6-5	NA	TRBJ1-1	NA	CASIQGTEAFF	TGTGCCAGCATCCAAGGCACTGAAGCTTTCTTT
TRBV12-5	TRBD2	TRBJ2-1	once	CASGLLAAKGVEQFF	TGTGCTAGTGGTTTGCTAGCGGCCAAAGGGGTTGAGCAGTTCTTC
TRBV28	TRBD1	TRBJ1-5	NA	CASSLKGALSNQPQHF	TGTGCCAGCAGTTTAAAGGGGGCCCTCAGCAATCAGCCCCAGCATTTT
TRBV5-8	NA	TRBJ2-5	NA	CASTPIVQETQYF	TGTGCCAGCACCCCCATAGTCCAAGAGACCCAGTACTTC
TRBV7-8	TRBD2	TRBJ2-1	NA	CASSPSPAGDSTNYNEQFF	TGTGCCAGCAGCCCCTCCCCCGCGGGGGACTCGACAAACTACAATGAGCAGTTCTTC
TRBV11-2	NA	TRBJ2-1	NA	CASSPRTGFYNEQFF	TGTGCCAGCAGCCCCAGGACTGGATTTTACAATGAGCAGTTCTTC
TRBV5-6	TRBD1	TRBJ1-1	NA	CASRQGFRTEAFF	TGTGCCAGCCGACAGGGGTTCCGGACTGAAGCTTTCTTT
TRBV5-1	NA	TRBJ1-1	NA	CASSSRRRGTEAFF	TGCGCCAGCAGCTCGCGGCGTCGGGGCACTGAAGCTTTCTTT
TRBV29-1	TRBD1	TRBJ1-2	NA	CSVPGQGAGGYTF	TGCAGCGTACCCGGACAGGGGGCTGGCGGCTACACCTTC
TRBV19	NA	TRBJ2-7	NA	CATQLGYEQYF	TGTGCCACCCAGTTGGGCTACGAGCAGTACTTC
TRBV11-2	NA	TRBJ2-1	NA	CASRPREPSYNEQFF	TGTGCCAGCAGACCCCGGGAGCCCTCCTACAATGAGCAGTTCTTC
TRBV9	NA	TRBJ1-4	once	CASSGGRGWEKLFF	TGTGCCAGCAGCGGAGGTAGGGGCTGGGAAAAACTGTTTTTT
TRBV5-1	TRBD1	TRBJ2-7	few	CASSWGQGASSYEQYF	TGCGCCAGCAGCTGGGGACAGGGGGCGAGCTCCTACGAGCAGTACTTC
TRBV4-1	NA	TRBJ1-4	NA	CASSQVRLGEKLFF	TGCGCCAGCAGCCAAGTACGATTGGGTGAAAAACTGTTTTTT
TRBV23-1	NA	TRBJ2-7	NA	CASSRGAGTGEEQYF	TGCGCCAGCAGTCGCGGGGCGGGGACCGGGGAAGAGCAGTACTTC
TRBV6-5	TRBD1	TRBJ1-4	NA	CASSYAQGAREKLFF	TGTGCCAGCAGTTACGCTCAGGGGGCTAGGGAAAAACTGTTTTTT
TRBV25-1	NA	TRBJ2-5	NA	CASSETGEEETQYF	TGTGCCAGCAGTGAAACGGGAGAAGAAGAGACCCAGTACTTC
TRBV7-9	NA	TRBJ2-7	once	CASSPEGSPYEQYF	TGTGCCAGCAGCCCAGAGGGGAGCCCCTACGAGCAGTACTTC
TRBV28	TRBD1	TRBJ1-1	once	CASSFRQGGVTEAFF	TGTGCCAGCAGTTTCCGACAGGGGGGCGTAACTGAAGCTTTCTTT
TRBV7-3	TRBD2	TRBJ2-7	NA	CASSLTGTSKIYEQYF	TGTGCCAGCAGCTTAACAGGGACTAGCAAAATTTACGAGCAGTACTTC
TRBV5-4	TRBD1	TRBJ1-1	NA	CASSLQGALNTEAFF	TGTGCCAGCAGCTTGCAGGGGGCTCTGAACACTGAAGCTTTCTTT
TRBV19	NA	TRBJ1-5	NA	CASSMGQGNYQPQHF	TGTGCCAGTAGTATGGGCCAGGGGAATTATCAGCCCCAGCATTTT
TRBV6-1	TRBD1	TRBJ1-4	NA	CATGTGPGGKLFF	TGTGCCACCGGGACAGGTCCTGGAGGAAAACTGTTTTTT
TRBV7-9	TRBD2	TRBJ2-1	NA	CASSSHWTSGNYNEQFF	TGTGCCAGCAGCTCGCATTGGACTAGCGGGAACTACAATGAGCAGTTCTTC
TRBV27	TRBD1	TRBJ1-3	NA	CASSSGQGIVGNTIYF	TGTGCCAGCAGTTCGGGACAGGGAATCGTTGGAAACACCATATATTTT
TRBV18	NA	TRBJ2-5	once	CASSPPDWKETQYF	TGTGCCAGCTCACCACCGGACTGGAAAGAGACCCAGTACTTC
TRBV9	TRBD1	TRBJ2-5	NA	CASSVTGQGKTQYF	TGTGCCAGCAGCGTAACGGGACAGGGTAAGACCCAGTACTTC
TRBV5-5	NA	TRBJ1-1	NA	CASNPRVEGSGGTEAFF	TGTGCCAGCAACCCCAGGGTCGAGGGGAGCGGGGGTACTGAAGCTTTCTTT
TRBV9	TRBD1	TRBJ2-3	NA	CASSVGQGPDTQYF	TGTGCCAGCAGCGTCGGACAGGGCCCAGATACGCAGTATTTT
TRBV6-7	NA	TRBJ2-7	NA	CAIPKVPGTLIPLGGAYEQYF	TGTGCCATTCCTAAGGTCCCCGGGACTCTCATTCCCCTCGGTGGGGCCTACGAGCAGTACTTC
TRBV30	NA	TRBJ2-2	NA	CAWNPGLPVGAGELFF	TGTGCCTGGAACCCCGGCCTCCCAGTTGGGGCCGGGGAGCTGTTTTTT
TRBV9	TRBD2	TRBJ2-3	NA	CASSPRTSGSHTDTQYF	TGTGCCAGCAGCCCCCGGACTAGCGGGAGCCACACAGATACGCAGTATTTT
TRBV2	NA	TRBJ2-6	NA	CASTLRIGHLSGANVLTF	TGTGCCAGCACCCTAAGGATCGGACATCTCTCTGGGGCCAACGTCCTGACTTTC
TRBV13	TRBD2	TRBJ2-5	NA	CATRRGGGGVYQETQYF	TGTGCCACCCGCCGCGGTGGGGGGGGAGTGTACCAAGAGACCCAGTACTTC
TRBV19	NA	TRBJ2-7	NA	CASSISPTASYEQYF	TGTGCCAGTAGTATATCCCCGACAGCCTCCTACGAGCAGTACTTC
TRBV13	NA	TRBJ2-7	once	CASTPPDSRYEQYF	TGTGCCAGCACCCCCCCGGACAGCCGCTACGAGCAGTACTTC
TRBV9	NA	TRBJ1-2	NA	CASSATAGITNYGYTF	TGTGCCAGCAGCGCAACAGCAGGGATCACTAACTATGGCTACACCTTC
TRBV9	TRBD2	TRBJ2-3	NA	CASTPGGGRTDTQYF	TGTGCCAGCACCCCGGGGGGCGGGAGGACAGATACGCAGTATTTT
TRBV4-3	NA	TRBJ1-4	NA	CASSQVGRINEKLFF	TGCGCCAGCAGCCAAGTGGGACGGATAAATGAAAAACTGTTTTTT
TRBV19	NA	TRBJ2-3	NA	CASSSGPGTDTQYF	TGTGCCAGTAGTAGCGGGCCCGGCACAGATACGCAGTATTTT
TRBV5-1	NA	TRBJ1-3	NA	CASSLSPGAVTGNTIYF	TGCGCCAGCAGCTTGTCTCCCGGAGCCGTTACTGGAAACACCATATATTTT